This T cell receptor beta chain originates from a study of T cell repertoires in cytomegalovirus infection. Concerning this clonotype: Its antigen remains unidentified.

TCRdb re-derived calls from the reads in MiXCR, one entry per CDR3 protein. The data show approximately 990,000 distinct CDR3 sequences, with approximately 33% seen just once and around an eighth held by the top ten. This CDR3 is 13 amino acids long. CDR1 and CDR2 from the germline V gene are LGHNT and FRNRAP. The V end lost 8 bases, the J end lost 4 bases, and 15 bases lay between the germline ends. The V and J genes are TRBV12-5 and TRBJ2-7; weak D call: TRBD2 (5 bases). This TCR came from a human donor in good health (CMV status not recorded). Some clones in this sample may be carry-over from other donors' samples. This specimen was cultured CD8+ T cells from PBMCs, taken from culture after CMV antigen stimulation. Written as DNA, the CDR3 is TGTGCTAGTTTATTAGCGTCTGGGTACGAGCAGTACTTC. Encoded protein: CASLLASGYEQYF.